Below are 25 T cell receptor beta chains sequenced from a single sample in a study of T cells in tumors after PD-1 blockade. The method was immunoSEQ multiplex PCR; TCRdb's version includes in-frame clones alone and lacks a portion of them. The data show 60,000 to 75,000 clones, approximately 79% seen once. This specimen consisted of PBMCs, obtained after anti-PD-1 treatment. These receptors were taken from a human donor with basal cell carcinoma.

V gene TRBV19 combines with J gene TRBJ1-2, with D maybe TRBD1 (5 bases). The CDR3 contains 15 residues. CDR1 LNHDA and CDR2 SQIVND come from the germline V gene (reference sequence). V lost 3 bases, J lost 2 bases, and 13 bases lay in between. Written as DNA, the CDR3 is TGTGCCAGTAGTATTCAAACAGGAGCAAACTATGGCTACACCTTC. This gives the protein CASSIQTGANYGYTF.

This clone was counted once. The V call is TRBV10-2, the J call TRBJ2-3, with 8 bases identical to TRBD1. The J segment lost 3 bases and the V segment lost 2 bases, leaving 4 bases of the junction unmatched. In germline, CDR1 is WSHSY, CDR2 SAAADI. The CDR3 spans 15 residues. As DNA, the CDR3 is TGCGCCAGCAGTGAGGGACAGGGTGGAACAGATACGCAGTATTTT. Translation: CASSEGQGGTDTQYF.

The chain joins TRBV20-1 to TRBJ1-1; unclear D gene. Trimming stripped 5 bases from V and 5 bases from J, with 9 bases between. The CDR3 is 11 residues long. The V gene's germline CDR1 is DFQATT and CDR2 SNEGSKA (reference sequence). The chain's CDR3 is CSAPLYTEAFF. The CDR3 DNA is TGCAGTGCTCCCCTTTATACTGAAGCTTTCTTT.

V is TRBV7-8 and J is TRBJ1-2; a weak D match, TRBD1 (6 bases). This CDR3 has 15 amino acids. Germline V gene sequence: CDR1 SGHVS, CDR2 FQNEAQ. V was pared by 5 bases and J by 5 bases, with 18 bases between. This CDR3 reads CASSPNAGGDYGYTF. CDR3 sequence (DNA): TGTGCCAGCAGCCCAAACGCGGGGGGCGATTATGGCTACACCTTC.

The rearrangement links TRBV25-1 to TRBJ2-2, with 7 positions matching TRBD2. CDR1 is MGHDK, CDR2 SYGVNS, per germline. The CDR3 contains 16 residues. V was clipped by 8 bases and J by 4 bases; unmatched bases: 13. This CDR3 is CASAIKGGAGTGELFF. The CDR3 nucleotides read TGTGCCAGCGCTATCAAGGGAGGGGCTGGCACCGGGGAGCTGTTTTTT.

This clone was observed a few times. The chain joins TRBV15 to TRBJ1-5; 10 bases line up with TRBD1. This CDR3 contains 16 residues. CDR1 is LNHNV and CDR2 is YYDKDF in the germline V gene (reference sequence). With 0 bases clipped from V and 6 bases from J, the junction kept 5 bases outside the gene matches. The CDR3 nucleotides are TGTGCCACCAGCAGAGATGGACAGGGGGTGGGTCAGCCCCAGCATTTT. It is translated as CATSRDGQGVGQPQHF.

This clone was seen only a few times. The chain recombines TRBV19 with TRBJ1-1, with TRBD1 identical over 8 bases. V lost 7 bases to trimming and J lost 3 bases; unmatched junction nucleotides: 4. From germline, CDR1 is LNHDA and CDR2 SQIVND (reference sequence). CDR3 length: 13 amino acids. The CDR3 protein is CASTLTGDTEAFF. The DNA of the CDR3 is TGTGCCAGTACCCTGACAGGGGACACTGAAGCTTTCTTT.

CDR3 protein: CASKDGLSYEQYF. Written as DNA, the CDR3 is TGTGCCAGCAAGGACGGCCTCTCCTACGAGCAGTACTTC. This chain connects TRBV7-9 to TRBJ2-7; D unresolved. V gave up 7 bases and J gave up 0 bases, with 10 bases separating them. Looked up from germline, CDR1 is SEHNR and CDR2 is FQNEAQ (reference sequence). CDR3 length: 13 amino acids.

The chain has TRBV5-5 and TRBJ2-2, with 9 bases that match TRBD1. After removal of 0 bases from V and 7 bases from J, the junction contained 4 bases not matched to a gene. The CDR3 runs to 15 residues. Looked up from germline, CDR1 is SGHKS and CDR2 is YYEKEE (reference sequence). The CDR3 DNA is TGTGCCAGCAGCTTGGAGGGACAGGGCAGCGGGGAGCTGTTTTTT. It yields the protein CASSLEGQGSGELFF.

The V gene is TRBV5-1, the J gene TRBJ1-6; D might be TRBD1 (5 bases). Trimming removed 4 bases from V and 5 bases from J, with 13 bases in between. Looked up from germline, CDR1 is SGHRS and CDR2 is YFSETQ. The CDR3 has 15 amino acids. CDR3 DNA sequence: TGCGCCAGCAGCATCGGACTGGGGGATAATTCACCCCTCCACTTT. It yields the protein CASSIGLGDNSPLHF.

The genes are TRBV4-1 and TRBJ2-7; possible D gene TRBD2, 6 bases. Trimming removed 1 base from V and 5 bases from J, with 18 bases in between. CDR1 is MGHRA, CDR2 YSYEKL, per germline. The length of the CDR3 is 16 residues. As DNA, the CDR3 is TGCGCCAGCAGCCAAGCGGCGGGGACCCGAAGGCACGAGCAGTACTTC. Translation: CASSQAAGTRRHEQYF.

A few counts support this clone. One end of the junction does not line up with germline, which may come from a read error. CDR3 region: CASSLGGQVSHEQYF. The CDR3 region has the DNA TGCGCCAGCAGCTTGGGGGGACAGGTCTCCCACGAGCAGTACTTC. The J gene is TRBJ2-7, the V gene TRBV5-1, with 8 bases that match TRBD1. The CDR3 runs 15 residues. Germline V CDR1 and CDR2: SGHRS, YFSETQ.

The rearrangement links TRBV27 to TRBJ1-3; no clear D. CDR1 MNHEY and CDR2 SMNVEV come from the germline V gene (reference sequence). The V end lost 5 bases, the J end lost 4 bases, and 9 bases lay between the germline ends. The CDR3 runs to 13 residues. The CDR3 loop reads CASSPGLGNTIYF. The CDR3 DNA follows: TGTGCCAGCAGTCCTGGACTCGGAAACACCATATATTTT.

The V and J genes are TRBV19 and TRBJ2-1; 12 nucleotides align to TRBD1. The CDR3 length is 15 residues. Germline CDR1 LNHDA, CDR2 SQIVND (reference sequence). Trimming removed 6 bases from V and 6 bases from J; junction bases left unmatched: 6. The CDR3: CASSPGQGAGNEQFF. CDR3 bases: TGTGCCAGTAGCCCGGGACAGGGGGCAGGCAATGAGCAGTTCTTC.

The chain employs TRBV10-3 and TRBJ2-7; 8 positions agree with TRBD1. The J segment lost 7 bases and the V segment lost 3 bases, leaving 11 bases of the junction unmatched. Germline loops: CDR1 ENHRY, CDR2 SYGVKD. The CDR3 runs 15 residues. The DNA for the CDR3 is TGTGCCATCAGTGACGGGACAGGAACCCGTCTGGAGCAGTACTTC. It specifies CAISDGTGTRLEQYF.

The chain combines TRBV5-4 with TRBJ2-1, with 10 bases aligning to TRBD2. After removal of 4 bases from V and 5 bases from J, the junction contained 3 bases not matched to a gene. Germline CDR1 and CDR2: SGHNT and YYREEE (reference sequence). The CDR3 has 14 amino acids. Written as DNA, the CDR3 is TGTGCCAGCAGCCAGCGGGGGGGAAACAATGAGCAGTTCTTC. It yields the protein CASSQRGGNNEQFF.

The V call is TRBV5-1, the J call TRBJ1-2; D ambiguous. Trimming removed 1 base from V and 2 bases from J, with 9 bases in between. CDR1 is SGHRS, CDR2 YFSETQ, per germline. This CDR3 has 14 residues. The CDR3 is CASSLSPTNYGYTF. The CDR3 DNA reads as TGCGCCAGCAGCTTGAGTCCAACCAACTATGGCTACACCTTC.

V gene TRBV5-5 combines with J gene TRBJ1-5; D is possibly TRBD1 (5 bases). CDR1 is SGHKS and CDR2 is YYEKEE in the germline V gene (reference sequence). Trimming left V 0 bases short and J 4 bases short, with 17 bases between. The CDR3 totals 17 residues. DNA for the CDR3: TGTGCCAGCAGCTTGGAACCCTCGACAGTTCGTAATCAGCCCCAGCATTTT. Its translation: CASSLEPSTVRNQPQHF.

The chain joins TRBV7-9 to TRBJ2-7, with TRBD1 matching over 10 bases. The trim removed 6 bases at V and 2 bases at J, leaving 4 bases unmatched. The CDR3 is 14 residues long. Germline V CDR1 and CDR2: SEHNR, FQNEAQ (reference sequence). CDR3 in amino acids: CASSRGTGAYEQYF. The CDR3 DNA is TGTGCCAGCAGTCGTGGGACAGGGGCCTACGAGCAGTACTTC.

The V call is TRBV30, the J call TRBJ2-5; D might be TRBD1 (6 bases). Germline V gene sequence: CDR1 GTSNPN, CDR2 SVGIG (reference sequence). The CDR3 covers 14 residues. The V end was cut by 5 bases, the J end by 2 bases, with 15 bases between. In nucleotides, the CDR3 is TGTGCCTGGTTACCGGGACATAAACAAGAGACCCAGTACTTC. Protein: CAWLPGHKQETQYF.

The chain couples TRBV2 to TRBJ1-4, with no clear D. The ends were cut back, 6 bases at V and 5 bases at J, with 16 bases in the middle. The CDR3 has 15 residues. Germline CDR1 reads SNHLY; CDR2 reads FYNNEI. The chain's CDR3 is CASRERASGNEKLFF. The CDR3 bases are TGTGCCAGCAGAGAAAGGGCCTCGGGGAATGAAAAACTGTTTTTT.

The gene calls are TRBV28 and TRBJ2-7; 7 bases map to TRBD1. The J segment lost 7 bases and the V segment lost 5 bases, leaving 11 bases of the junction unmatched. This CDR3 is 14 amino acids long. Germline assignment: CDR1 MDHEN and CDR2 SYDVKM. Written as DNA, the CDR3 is TGTGCCAGCAGTACCACAGGGGAGATAGTGGAGCAGTACTTC. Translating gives CASSTTGEIVEQYF.

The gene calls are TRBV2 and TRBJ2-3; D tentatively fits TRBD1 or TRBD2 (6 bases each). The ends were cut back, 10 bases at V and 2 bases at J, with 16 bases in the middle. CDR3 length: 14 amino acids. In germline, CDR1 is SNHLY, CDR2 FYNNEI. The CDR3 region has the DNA TGTGCCACCAAGCACGGGGGCTTCACAGATACGCAGTATTTT. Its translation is CATKHGGFTDTQYF.

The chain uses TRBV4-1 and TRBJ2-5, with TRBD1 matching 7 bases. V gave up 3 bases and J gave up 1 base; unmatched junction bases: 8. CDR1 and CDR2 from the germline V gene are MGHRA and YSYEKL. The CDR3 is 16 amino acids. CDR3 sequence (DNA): TGCGCCAGCAGCCAGTTAGAGGGGGCTCGCCAAGAGACCCAGTACTTC. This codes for CASSQLEGARQETQYF.

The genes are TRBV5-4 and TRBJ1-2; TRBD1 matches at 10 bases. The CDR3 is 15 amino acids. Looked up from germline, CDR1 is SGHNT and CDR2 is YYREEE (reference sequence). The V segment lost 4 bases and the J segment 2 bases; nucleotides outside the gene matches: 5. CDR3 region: CASSRQTGGNYGYTF. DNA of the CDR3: TGTGCCAGCAGCCGTCAGACAGGGGGCAACTATGGCTACACCTTC.